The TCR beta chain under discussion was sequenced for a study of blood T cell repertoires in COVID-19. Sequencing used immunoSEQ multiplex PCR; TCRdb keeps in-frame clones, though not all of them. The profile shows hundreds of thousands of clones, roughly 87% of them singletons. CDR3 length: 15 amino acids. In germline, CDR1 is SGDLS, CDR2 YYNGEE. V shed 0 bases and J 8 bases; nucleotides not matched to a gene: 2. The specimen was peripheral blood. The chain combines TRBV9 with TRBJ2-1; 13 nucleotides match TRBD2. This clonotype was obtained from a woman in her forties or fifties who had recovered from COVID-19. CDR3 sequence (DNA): TGTGCCAGCAGCGTAGGGACTAGCGGGAGCTATGAGCAGTTCTTC. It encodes CASSVGTSGSYEQFF.